This TCR beta chain appears in the sequencing data of a study of T cell responses to AZD1222 COVID-19 vaccine. The CDR3 contains 10 residues. V lost 8 bases to trimming and J lost 5 bases, with 7 bases between them. Germline lookup yields CDR1 SEHNR and CDR2 FQNEAQ (reference sequence). Only in-frame clones appear in the TCRdb table, and some are missing; sequencing was by immunoSEQ multiplex PCR. The sample includes about 140,000 clones, roughly 89% of them seen just once. The sample here was peripheral blood, taken on day 0 of AZD1222 vaccination. This chain links TRBV7-9 with TRBJ2-7, with D unclear. The clonotype originates from an adult in good health. Here the CDR3 DNA reads TGTGCCAGCGGTCCGCACGAGCAGTACTTC. It specifies CASGPHEQYF.